Below are 14 T cell receptor beta chains sequenced from a single sample in a study of shared clonotypes between healthy human individuals. This table comes from immunoSEQ multiplex PCR, and its TCRdb copy is limited to in-frame clones, with some not included. Of 1.6 million or so clones listed, 96% are singletons. Specimen: naive CD4+ T cells sorted from blood. Subset of the sample: CD45RA+ positively selected. Every receptor here comes from a young man in good health.

The chain carries TRBV7-9 and TRBJ2-7; 8 bases are a match to TRBD1. V shed 6 bases and J 3 bases; nucleotides not matched to a gene: 4. Per the germline V gene, CDR1 is SEHNR and CDR2 is FQNEAQ (reference sequence). This CDR3 has 13 residues. CDR3 coding DNA: TGTGCCAGCAGTGACGGACAGGGCTACGAGCAGTACTTC. It yields the protein CASSDGQGYEQYF.

Regarding this clone: Other nucleotide sequences from this sample produce the same CDR3. This chain links TRBV6-5 with TRBJ2-7; D possibly corresponds to TRBD2 (5 bases). There are 14 residues in the CDR3. V was trimmed by 4 bases and J by 0 bases, leaving 10 bases between them. Looked up from germline, CDR1 is MNHEY and CDR2 is SVGAGI. DNA of the CDR3: TGTGCCAGCAGTTCGACGGGAAGCTCCTACGAGCAGTACTTC. Protein product: CASSSTGSSYEQYF.

This clone came up once. The V call is TRBV6-1, the J call TRBJ2-1; the match to TRBD2 covers 11 bases. The CDR3 length is 16 residues. With 4 bases clipped from V and 10 bases from J, the junction kept 12 bases outside the gene matches. CDR1 is MNHNS, CDR2 SASEGT, per germline. The CDR3 protein is CASSGLAGGRGEEQFF. The DNA of the CDR3 is TGTGCCAGCAGTGGTCTAGCGGGAGGTCGAGGGGAGGAGCAGTTCTTC.

The V and J genes are TRBV4-1 and TRBJ1-5, with a tentative D call TRBD1 (6 bases). V was clipped by 1 base and J by 0 bases, with 7 bases between them. This CDR3 is built from 15 residues. Germline CDR1 is MGHRA and CDR2 is YSYEKL. The CDR3 is CASSQGQVSNQPQHF. The CDR3 DNA reads as TGCGCCAGCAGCCAAGGACAGGTTAGCAATCAGCCCCAGCATTTT.

The chain recombines TRBV6-1 with TRBJ1-2; the match to TRBD1 covers 9 bases. With V trimmed by 6 bases and J by 3 bases, 5 bases remained unmatched. This CDR3 is 14 amino acids long. Germline V CDR1 and CDR2: MNHNS, SASEGT. In DNA, the CDR3 is TGTGCCAGCAGACCCAGACAGGGGGACTATGGCTACACCTTC. Translation gives CASRPRQGDYGYTF.

The V gene is TRBV7-2, the J gene TRBJ2-7; D is possibly TRBD2 (6 bases). V lost 5 bases and J lost 6, with 23 bases in between. In germline, CDR1 is SGHTA, CDR2 FQGNSA. This CDR3 is built from 16 residues. CDR3 residues: CASSPEGVPPGAEQYF. CDR3 nucleotides: TGTGCCAGCAGCCCGGAGGGAGTTCCCCCTGGGGCCGAGCAGTACTTC. Complete variable domain (other parts from reference TRBV7-2 and TRBJ2-7): GAGVSQSPSNKVTEKGKDVELRCDPISGHTALYWYRQSLGQGLEFLIYFQGNSAPDKSGLPSDRFSAERTGGSVSTLTIQRTQQEDSAVYLCASSPEGVPPGAEQYFGPGTRLTVT.

To note about this clone: The identical CDR3 is also encoded by other nucleotide sequences in the sample. V is TRBV5-6 and J is TRBJ2-7; D is uncertain. Germline CDR1 reads SGHDT; CDR2 reads YYEEEE. CDR3 length equals 11 residues. V lost 3 bases to trimming and J lost 3 bases, with 4 bases between them. CDR3 sequence (DNA): TGTGCCAGCAGCTCCAGCTACGAGCAGTACTTC. This codes for CASSSSYEQYF.

V is TRBV7-2 and J is TRBJ1-1; possible D gene TRBD1, 5 bases. CDR1 is SGHTA, CDR2 FQGNSA, per germline. CDR3 size: 15 residues. Deletions cut 5 bases from V and 3 bases from J, with 16 bases between. The CDR3 DNA reads TGTGCCAGCAGCCAAGCCGGGACGGACTACACTGAAGCTTTCTTT. Translated: CASSQAGTDYTEAFF.

The chain has TRBV9 and TRBJ2-1; D assignment may be TRBD1 or TRBD2 (7 bases each). CDR3 length: 17 amino acids. V gave up 0 bases and J gave up 5 bases, with 18 bases separating them. Germline V gene sequence: CDR1 SGDLS, CDR2 YYNGEE. CDR3 coding DNA: TGTGCCAGCAGCGTAGAAGGGGGCGGGAGCTATCACAATGAGCAGTTCTTC. It codes for CASSVEGGGSYHNEQFF.

The chain has TRBV5-6 and TRBJ1-5, with 9 bases lining up with TRBD1. The CDR3 runs to 17 residues. Germline V gene lookup returns CDR1 SGHDT and CDR2 YYEEEE. Trimming removed 4 bases from V and 2 bases from J; junction bases left unmatched: 10. The DNA for the CDR3 is TGTGCCAGCAGCCAGGACAGGGGCGGACGTGGCAATCAGCCCCAGCATTTT. Residues: CASSQDRGGRGNQPQHF.

The chain uses TRBV14 and TRBJ1-1; D is possibly TRBD1 (5 bases). In germline, CDR1 is SGHDN, CDR2 FVKESK. This CDR3 comprises 15 residues. Trimming removed 3 bases at V and 1 base at J, with 12 bases between. The CDR3 coding sequence is TGTGCCAGCAGCCAGAAGAGGGGCAGGAACACTGAAGCTTTCTTT. Its translation: CASSQKRGRNTEAFF.

Here the CDR3 DNA reads TGTGCCAGCAGCACCCTGGGGGGGAACACTGAAGCTTTCTTT. Its translation: CASSTLGGNTEAFF. The V gene is TRBV9, the J gene TRBJ1-1; TRBD1 is a possible D gene (5 bases). The germline V and J ends were trimmed by 4 bases and 1 base, with 11 bases remaining between them. The CDR3 covers 14 residues. Looked up from germline, CDR1 is SGDLS and CDR2 is YYNGEE.

This chain uses TRBV7-6 with TRBJ2-3; D might be TRBD1 (6 bases). Trimming cost V 4 bases and J 7 bases, with 12 bases left between them. The CDR3 spans 13 residues. Germline CDR1 and CDR2: SGHVS and FNYEAQ. CDR3 amino acids: CASSSEGGYTQYF. As DNA, the CDR3 is TGTGCCAGCAGCTCCGAAGGGGGTTATACGCAGTATTTT.

V is TRBV7-9 and J is TRBJ2-1; 15 bases align to TRBD2. Germline assignment: CDR1 SEHNR and CDR2 FQNEAQ (reference sequence). V was pared by 4 bases and J by 7 bases, with 2 bases of the junction left unmatched. The CDR3 totals 15 residues. The CDR3: CASSSGTSGRNEQFF. CDR3 DNA: TGTGCCAGCAGCTCGGGGACTAGCGGGAGGAATGAGCAGTTCTTC. Filled out from reference TRBV7-9 and TRBJ2-1, the complete variable domain reads DTGVSQNPRHKITKRGQNVTFRCDPISEHNRLYWYRQTLGQGPEFLTYFQNEAQLEKSRLLSDRFSAERPKGSFSTLEIQRTEQGDSAMYLCASSSGTSGRNEQFFGPGTRLTVL.